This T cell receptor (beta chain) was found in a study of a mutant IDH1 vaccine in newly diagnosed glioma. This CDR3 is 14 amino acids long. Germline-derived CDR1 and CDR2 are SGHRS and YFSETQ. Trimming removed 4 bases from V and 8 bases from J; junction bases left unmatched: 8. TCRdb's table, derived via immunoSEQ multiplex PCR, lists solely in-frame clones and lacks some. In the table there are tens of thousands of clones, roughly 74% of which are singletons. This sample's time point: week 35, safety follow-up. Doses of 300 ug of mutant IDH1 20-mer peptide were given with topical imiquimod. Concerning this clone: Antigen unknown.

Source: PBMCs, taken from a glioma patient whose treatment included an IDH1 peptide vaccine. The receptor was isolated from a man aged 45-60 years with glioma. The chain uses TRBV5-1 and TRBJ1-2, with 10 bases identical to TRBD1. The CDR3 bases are TGCGCCAGCAGCCCCTGGACAGGGGGTATCGGCTACACCTTC. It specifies CASSPWTGGIGYTF.